A selection of T cell receptor beta chains follows, all from one sample in a study of blood T cell repertoires in COVID-19. The data were produced by immunoSEQ multiplex PCR, yet TCRdb's version contains in-frame clones alone and is incomplete. The sample holds about 72,000 clones; roughly 82% are singletons and the top ten take roughly 20%. Sequenced: peripheral blood. All receptors come from a human donor in a cohort sampled during active COVID-19. The CDR3 runs from the conserved cysteine through the conserved F or W. The order of the fields is clone size, D gene, J gene, V gene, CDR3 length, CDR3 DNA, CDR3 protein. D genes are given only for firm matches. The size entry is marked missing in some rows and otherwise reads once, few, many or a size class.

clone size: few
D gene: .
J gene: TRBJ2-7
V gene: TRBV30
CDR3 length: 13
CDR3 DNA: TGTGCCTGGAGTGTACTCAGGGGCTACGAGCAGTACTTC
CDR3 protein: CAWSVLRGYEQYF

clone size: .
D gene: TRBD1
J gene: TRBJ1-3
V gene: TRBV7-9
CDR3 length: 18
CDR3 DNA: TGTGCCAGCAGCCCTGGACAGGGGGTTCTTCCTTCTGGAAACACCATATATTTT
CDR3 protein: CASSPGQGVLPSGNTIYF

clone size: .
D gene: TRBD1
J gene: TRBJ1-4
V gene: TRBV19
CDR3 length: 15
CDR3 DNA: TGTGCCAGTAGCTCCAGGGCCAGGGGGAATGAAAAACTGTTTTTT
CDR3 protein: CASSSRARGNEKLFF

clone size: .
D gene: .
J gene: TRBJ2-1
V gene: TRBV6-5
CDR3 length: 14
CDR3 DNA: TGTGCCAGCAGCATCAGGGTGAACTACAATGAGCAGTTCTTC
CDR3 protein: CASSIRVNYNEQFF

clone size: few
D gene: .
J gene: TRBJ1-2
V gene: TRBV6-2/TRBV6-3
CDR3 length: 14
CDR3 DNA: TGTGCCAGCAGTAGGACAAGAAACAACTATGGCTACACCTTC
CDR3 protein: CASSRTRNNYGYTF

clone size: .
D gene: .
J gene: TRBJ1-6
V gene: TRBV2
CDR3 length: 14
CDR3 DNA: TGTGCCAGCAACGGACCGACAGTTAGTTCACCCCTCCACTTT
CDR3 protein: CASNGPTVSSPLHF

clone size: .
D gene: TRBD1
J gene: TRBJ1-5
V gene: TRBV3-1/TRBV3-2
CDR3 length: 15
CDR3 DNA: TGTGCCAGCAGCCAGACATGGACAGGGGATCAGCCCCAGCATTTT
CDR3 protein: CASSQTWTGDQPQHF

clone size: .
D gene: .
J gene: TRBJ1-2
V gene: TRBV18
CDR3 length: 14
CDR3 DNA: TGTGCCAGCTCACCACCCGGGCGGGGATATGGCTACACCTTC
CDR3 protein: CASSPPGRGYGYTF

clone size: .
D gene: TRBD2
J gene: TRBJ2-5
V gene: TRBV3-1/TRBV3-2
CDR3 length: 14
CDR3 DNA: TGTGCCAGCAGCCAAGTCTTAGCGGGCGGGACCCAGTACTTC
CDR3 protein: CASSQVLAGGTQYF

clone size: few
D gene: .
J gene: TRBJ1-5
V gene: TRBV19
CDR3 length: 16
CDR3 DNA: TGTGCCAGTAGTATAAGGCACAGGGCTAGCAATCAGCCCCAGCATTTT
CDR3 protein: CASSIRHRASNQPQHF

clone size: .
D gene: .
J gene: TRBJ1-1
V gene: TRBV18
CDR3 length: 14
CDR3 DNA: TGTGCCAGCTCACAAGGGGCGAGTAACACTGAAGCTTTCTTT
CDR3 protein: CASSQGASNTEAFF

clone size: few
D gene: .
J gene: TRBJ2-5
V gene: TRBV5-1
CDR3 length: 14
CDR3 DNA: TGCGCCAGCAGCTATACAGGGTTCGGGGAGACCCAGTACTTC
CDR3 protein: CASSYTGFGETQYF

clone size: .
D gene: .
J gene: TRBJ2-3
V gene: TRBV5-1
CDR3 length: 14
CDR3 DNA: TGCGCCAGCAGCTTTGCGGAATTCACAGATACGCAGTATTTT
CDR3 protein: CASSFAEFTDTQYF

clone size: .
D gene: .
J gene: TRBJ1-5
V gene: TRBV7-9
CDR3 length: 13
CDR3 DNA: TGTGCCAGCAGTGTGACAGGTAATCAGCCCCAGCATTTT
CDR3 protein: CASSVTGNQPQHF

clone size: .
D gene: .
J gene: TRBJ2-7
V gene: TRBV30
CDR3 length: 12
CDR3 DNA: TGTGCCTGGACAGGGACTTCCTACGAGCAGTACTTC
CDR3 protein: CAWTGTSYEQYF

clone size: .
D gene: TRBD2
J gene: TRBJ2-7
V gene: TRBV5-1
CDR3 length: 17
CDR3 DNA: TGCGCCAGCAGCTTGTATCCCCAGCGGGGACGCTCCTACGAGCAGTACTTC
CDR3 protein: CASSLYPQRGRSYEQYF

clone size: few
D gene: .
J gene: TRBJ2-6
V gene: TRBV6-6
CDR3 length: 14
CDR3 DNA: TGTGCCAGCAGTGCAGGGGCAGGGGCCAACGTCCTGACTTTC
CDR3 protein: CASSAGAGANVLTF

clone size: few
D gene: .
J gene: TRBJ2-7
V gene: TRBV20-1
CDR3 length: 16
CDR3 DNA: TGCAGTGCCAGTGGTATGGGACACGATGCTACCTACGAGCAGTACTTC
CDR3 protein: CSASGMGHDATYEQYF

clone size: .
D gene: .
J gene: TRBJ1-1
V gene: TRBV19
CDR3 length: 13
CDR3 DNA: TGTGCCAGTAGCAGGGATCCGAACACTGAAGCTTTCTTT
CDR3 protein: CASSRDPNTEAFF

clone size: few
D gene: .
J gene: TRBJ1-2
V gene: TRBV2
CDR3 length: 13
CDR3 DNA: TGTGCCAGCACCATAACCCGGGGCTATGGCTACACCTTC
CDR3 protein: CASTITRGYGYTF

clone size: once
D gene: TRBD2
J gene: TRBJ2-7
V gene: TRBV3-1/TRBV3-2
CDR3 length: 20
CDR3 DNA: TGTGCCAGCAGCCACCCCAACGGACTAGCGGGGGGACAGGGCTCCTACGAGCAGTACTTC
CDR3 protein: CASSHPNGLAGGQGSYEQYF

clone size: once
D gene: TRBD1
J gene: TRBJ2-7
V gene: TRBV7-2
CDR3 length: 17
CDR3 DNA: TGTGCCAGCAGCGCGTCACCCGGGACAGGGGTTCCTAACGAGCAGTACTTC
CDR3 protein: CASSASPGTGVPNEQYF

clone size: few
D gene: .
J gene: TRBJ1-5
V gene: TRBV29-1
CDR3 length: 11
CDR3 DNA: TGCAGCGTGTTACACGATCATGCCCAGCATTTT
CDR3 protein: CSVLHDHAQHF

clone size: .
D gene: TRBD2
J gene: TRBJ2-7
V gene: TRBV3-1/TRBV3-2
CDR3 length: 17
CDR3 DNA: TGTGCCAGCAGCCACTTCCTAGCGGGGGGGTCCCACTACGAGCAGTACTTC
CDR3 protein: CASSHFLAGGSHYEQYF

clone size: few
D gene: .
J gene: TRBJ2-7
V gene: TRBV30
CDR3 length: 12
CDR3 DNA: TGTGCCTGGACAGGGCCGACCTACGAGCAGTACTTC
CDR3 protein: CAWTGPTYEQYF

clone size: .
D gene: .
J gene: TRBJ1-1
V gene: TRBV25-1
CDR3 length: 14
CDR3 DNA: TGTGCCAGCAGTGTTCTAGGGAGGGCCACTGAAGCTTTCTTT
CDR3 protein: CASSVLGRATEAFF

clone size: .
D gene: .
J gene: TRBJ1-1
V gene: TRBV19
CDR3 length: 12
CDR3 DNA: TGTGCCAGCGCGGGGTGGAAGACTGAAGCTTTCTTT
CDR3 protein: CASAGWKTEAFF

clone size: .
D gene: TRBD1
J gene: TRBJ1-5
V gene: TRBV10-3
CDR3 length: 18
CDR3 DNA: TGTGCCATCAGTGACCCGGACAGGGGAGAGGAGGGCAATCAGCCCCAGCATTTT
CDR3 protein: CAISDPDRGEEGNQPQHF

clone size: few
D gene: TRBD2
J gene: TRBJ2-5
V gene: TRBV2
CDR3 length: 14
CDR3 DNA: TGTGCCAGCAGGCAGACGGGGGGTCGAGAGACCCAGTACTTC
CDR3 protein: CASRQTGGRETQYF

clone size: .
D gene: TRBD1
J gene: TRBJ2-5
V gene: TRBV7-2
CDR3 length: 14
CDR3 DNA: TGTGCCAGCAGCTCGGGGACAGCCCAAGAGACCCAGTACTTC
CDR3 protein: CASSSGTAQETQYF

clone size: .
D gene: TRBD2
J gene: TRBJ2-1
V gene: TRBV5-6
CDR3 length: 14
CDR3 DNA: TGTGCCAGCAGCCCACTAGCGGTGCGTGGAGAGCAGTTCTTC
CDR3 protein: CASSPLAVRGEQFF

clone size: .
D gene: .
J gene: TRBJ1-1
V gene: TRBV19
CDR3 length: 13
CDR3 DNA: TGTGCCAGTAGTACTGGGGCGCTTACTGAAGCTTTCTTT
CDR3 protein: CASSTGALTEAFF

clone size: .
D gene: TRBD1
J gene: TRBJ1-2
V gene: TRBV27
CDR3 length: 15
CDR3 DNA: TGTGCCAGCAGTATCCTGGGACAGCCTAACTATGGCTACACCTTC
CDR3 protein: CASSILGQPNYGYTF

clone size: once
D gene: TRBD2
J gene: TRBJ2-7
V gene: TRBV6-6
CDR3 length: 15
CDR3 DNA: TGTGCCAGCAGTGCGGGACTAGCGGGGACCTACGAGCAGTACTTC
CDR3 protein: CASSAGLAGTYEQYF

clone size: .
D gene: .
J gene: TRBJ2-4
V gene: TRBV6-2/TRBV6-3
CDR3 length: 16
CDR3 DNA: TGTGCCAGCAGTTACTCTTCTAACGGGGCCAAAAACATTCAGTACTTC
CDR3 protein: CASSYSSNGAKNIQYF

clone size: .
D gene: .
J gene: TRBJ1-1
V gene: TRBV28
CDR3 length: 17
CDR3 DNA: TGTGCCAGCAGTTTTCCCGGGGGGTACAGCCGGAACACTGAAGCTTTCTTT
CDR3 protein: CASSFPGGYSRNTEAFF

clone size: .
D gene: .
J gene: TRBJ2-7
V gene: TRBV10-3
CDR3 length: 15
CDR3 DNA: TGTGCCATCAGTAGCCGGGGTCCCGTGGAGGCCGAGCAGTACTTC
CDR3 protein: CAISSRGPVEAEQYF

clone size: .
D gene: TRBD1
J gene: TRBJ1-2
V gene: TRBV4-2
CDR3 length: 13
CDR3 DNA: TGTGCCAGCAGCTACGACAGGGCCTATGGCTACACCTTC
CDR3 protein: CASSYDRAYGYTF

clone size: .
D gene: TRBD1
J gene: TRBJ2-2
V gene: TRBV30
CDR3 length: 15
CDR3 DNA: TGTGCCTGGAGAATAAGGGACAGGGGGACCCGGGAGCTGTTTTTT
CDR3 protein: CAWRIRDRGTRELFF

clone size: .
D gene: TRBD1
J gene: TRBJ2-7
V gene: TRBV5-4
CDR3 length: 15
CDR3 DNA: TGTGCCAGCAGCCTTACCGGGACAGGGTTCTACGAGCAGTACTTC
CDR3 protein: CASSLTGTGFYEQYF

clone size: .
D gene: TRBD1
J gene: TRBJ1-4
V gene: TRBV2
CDR3 length: 15
CDR3 DNA: TGTGCCAGCAGTGTTTTCGGGACAGGGCATGAAAAACTGTTTTTT
CDR3 protein: CASSVFGTGHEKLFF

clone size: .
D gene: .
J gene: TRBJ2-5
V gene: TRBV4-1
CDR3 length: 15
CDR3 DNA: TGCGCCAGCAGCCAAGTGGGACTGGCCGGGGAGACCCAGTACTTC
CDR3 protein: CASSQVGLAGETQYF